Listed below are T cell receptor beta chains from one sample, sequenced in a study of identical twins. One entry per CDR3 protein results from TCRdb running MiXCR on the 5' RACE reads. The sample lists 200,000 to 250,000 distinct CDR3 sequences; approximately 6.8% were seen once. These sequences were also reported in another study, on yellow fever vaccine responses in identical twins.

Sequencing was carried out using CD8+ T cells sorted from blood. These TCRs come from a woman between 18 and 29 years old in good health. CDR3s include the opening cysteine and the closing phenylalanine or tryptophan. D genes are given only for firm matches. Only some rows state a clone size, as once, few, many or a class for expanded clones.

CDR3aa | CDR3nt | v_gene | abundance | j_gene | len | d_gene
CASRDRVDYEQYF | TGTGCCAGCAGGGACAGGGTGGACTACGAGCAGTACTTC | TRBV28 | NA | TRBJ2-7 | 13 | TRBD1
CASSLGDRSYNEQFF | TGTGCCAGCAGCTTGGGGGATCGGTCTTACAATGAGCAGTTCTTC | TRBV5-4 | many | TRBJ2-1 | 15 | NA
CASSQGSVATDTQYF | TGTGCCAGCAGCCAAGGGTCGGTAGCAACAGATACGCAGTATTTT | TRBV3-1 | NA | TRBJ2-3 | 15 | NA
CASSSGLAGGPGPAKNIQYF | TGCGCCAGCAGCAGCGGACTAGCGGGAGGGCCGGGTCCGGCCAAAAACATTCAGTACTTC | TRBV5-1 | NA | TRBJ2-4 | 20 | TRBD2
CSVEIRDSSGANVLTF | TGCAGCGTTGAAATTAGAGATAGCTCTGGGGCCAACGTCCTGACTTTC | TRBV29-1 | many | TRBJ2-6 | 16 | NA
CSAKLGTGELFF | TGCAGCGCCAAACTAGGCACCGGGGAGCTGTTTTTT | TRBV29-1 | many | TRBJ2-2 | 12 | NA
CASSFGESLEQFF | TGTGCCAGCAGCTTCGGCGAGTCACTTGAGCAGTTCTTC | TRBV5-4 | NA | TRBJ2-1 | 13 | NA
CATSSTEGQRTDTQYF | TGTGCCACCAGTTCAACTGAAGGACAGCGCACAGATACGCAGTATTTT | TRBV24-1 | few | TRBJ2-3 | 16 | NA
CASSQAGGWNTEAFF | TGTGCCAGCAGCCAAGCTGGGGGATGGAACACTGAAGCTTTCTTT | TRBV7-9 | many | TRBJ1-1 | 15 | NA
CASSLWEGEPYEQYF | TGTGCCAGCAGTTTATGGGAGGGGGAACCCTACGAGCAGTACTTC | TRBV28 | few | TRBJ2-7 | 15 | NA
CASSGKLAGVDTQYF | TGCGCCAGCAGCGGGAAACTGGCCGGTGTAGATACGCAGTATTTT | TRBV5-1 | NA | TRBJ2-3 | 15 | NA
CSVRVSGANVLTF | TGCAGCGTGAGGGTGTCTGGGGCCAACGTCCTGACTTTC | TRBV29-1 | NA | TRBJ2-6 | 13 | NA
CASSLPAGLAGGPGTYNEQFF | TGTGCCAGCAGCTTACCCGCCGGACTAGCGGGAGGCCCAGGCACCTACAATGAGCAGTTCTTC | TRBV11-1 | NA | TRBJ2-1 | 21 | TRBD2
CASSGGTADLRGTGELFF | TGTGCCAGCAGTGGGGGGACAGCCGATCTGAGGGGCACCGGGGAGCTGTTTTTT | TRBV2 | few | TRBJ2-2 | 18 | TRBD1
CASSYRAKSEQYF | TGTGCCAGCAGTTACCGGGCAAAAAGCGAGCAGTACTTC | TRBV6-5 | NA | TRBJ2-7 | 13 | NA
CASSLVGFGQEYF | TGTGCCAGCAGCTTGGTAGGTTTCGGACAGGAGTACTTC | TRBV5-5 | NA | TRBJ2-5 | 13 | TRBD1
CASSPTSGGQRYEQYF | TGTGCCAGCAGTCCAACCAGCGGGGGCCAAAGGTACGAGCAGTACTTC | TRBV6-1 | NA | TRBJ2-7 | 16 | TRBD2
CASSYMVDNTGELFF | TGTGCCAGCAGTTACATGGTCGACAACACCGGGGAGCTGTTTTTT | TRBV6-5 | few | TRBJ2-2 | 15 | NA
CSAEVPREQFF | TGCAGTGCAGAGGTCCCGCGGGAGCAGTTCTTC | TRBV20-1 | few | TRBJ2-1 | 11 | NA
CASSSGLAGAGELFF | TGTGCCAGCAGCTCGGGACTAGCGGGAGCCGGGGAGCTGTTTTTT | TRBV11-3 | many | TRBJ2-2 | 15 | TRBD2
CASSLAASTDTQYF | TGTGCCAGCAGCTTAGCGGCTAGCACAGATACGCAGTATTTT | TRBV7-6 | many | TRBJ2-3 | 14 | NA
CASRTDSFTDTQYF | TGCGCCAGCAGAACGGATAGCTTCACAGATACGCAGTATTTT | TRBV5-1 | many | TRBJ2-3 | 14 | NA